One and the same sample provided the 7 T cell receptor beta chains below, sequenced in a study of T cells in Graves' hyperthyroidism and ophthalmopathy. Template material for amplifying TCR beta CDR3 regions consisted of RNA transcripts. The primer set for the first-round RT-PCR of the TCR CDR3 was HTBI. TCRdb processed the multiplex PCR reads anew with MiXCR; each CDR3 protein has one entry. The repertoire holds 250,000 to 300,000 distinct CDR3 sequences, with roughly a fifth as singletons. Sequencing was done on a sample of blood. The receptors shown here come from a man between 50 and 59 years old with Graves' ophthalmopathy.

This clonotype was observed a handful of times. CDR3 protein: CASSVGANQGGNTIYF. The CDR3 DNA sequence: TGTGCCAGCAGCGTAGGGGCGAACCAGGGTGGAAACACCATATATTTT. The genes are TRBV9 and TRBJ1-3, with TRBD1 as a possible D gene (5 bases). Between the trimmed V and J ends, which lost 0 bases and 3 bases, there was a span of 13 bases. The CDR3 has 16 amino acids. Germline V lookup: CDR1 SGDLS, CDR2 YYNGEE.

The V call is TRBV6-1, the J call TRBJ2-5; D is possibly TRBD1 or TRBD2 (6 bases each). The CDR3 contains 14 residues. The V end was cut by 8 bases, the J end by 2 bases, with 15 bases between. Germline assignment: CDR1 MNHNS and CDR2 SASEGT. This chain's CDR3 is CASGGGLSQETQYF. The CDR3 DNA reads TGTGCCAGCGGAGGGGGGCTCTCACAAGAGACCCAGTACTTC.

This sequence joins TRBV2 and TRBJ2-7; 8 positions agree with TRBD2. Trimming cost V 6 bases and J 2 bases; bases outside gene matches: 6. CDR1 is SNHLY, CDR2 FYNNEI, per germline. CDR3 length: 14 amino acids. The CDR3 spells CASRPGLGTYEQYF. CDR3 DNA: TGTGCCAGCAGACCGGGACTAGGTACCTACGAGCAGTACTTC.

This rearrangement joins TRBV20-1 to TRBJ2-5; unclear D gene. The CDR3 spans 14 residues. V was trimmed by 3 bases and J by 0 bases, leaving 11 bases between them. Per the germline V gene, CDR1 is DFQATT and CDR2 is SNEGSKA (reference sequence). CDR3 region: CSARSQGYQETQYF. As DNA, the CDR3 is TGCAGTGCTAGGAGTCAAGGGTACCAAGAGACCCAGTACTTC.

This CDR3 is CASSPPGRNYGYTF. CDR3 DNA: TGTGCCAGCTCACCACCGGGACGGAACTATGGCTACACCTTC. The rearrangement joins TRBV18 to TRBJ1-2, with D perhaps TRBD1 (5 bases). The V and J ends lost 0 bases and 2 bases respectively, with 7 bases between them. The CDR3 is 14 residues long. The germline gives CDR1 KGHSH, CDR2 LQKENI.

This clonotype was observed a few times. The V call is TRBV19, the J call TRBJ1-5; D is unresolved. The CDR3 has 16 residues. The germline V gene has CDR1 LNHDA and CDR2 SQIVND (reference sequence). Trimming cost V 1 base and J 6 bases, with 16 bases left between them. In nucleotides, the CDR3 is TGTGCCAGTAGTATAGGGGCAGCAGTCCCCTCTCAGCCCCAGCATTTT. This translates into CASSIGAAVPSQPQHF.

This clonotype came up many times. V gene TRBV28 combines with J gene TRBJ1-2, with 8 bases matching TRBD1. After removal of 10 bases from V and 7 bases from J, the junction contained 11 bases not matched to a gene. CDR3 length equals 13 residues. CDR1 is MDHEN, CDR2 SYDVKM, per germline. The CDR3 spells CATHQGARSGYTF. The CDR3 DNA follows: TGTGCCACCCATCAGGGGGCGCGTAGTGGCTACACCTTC.